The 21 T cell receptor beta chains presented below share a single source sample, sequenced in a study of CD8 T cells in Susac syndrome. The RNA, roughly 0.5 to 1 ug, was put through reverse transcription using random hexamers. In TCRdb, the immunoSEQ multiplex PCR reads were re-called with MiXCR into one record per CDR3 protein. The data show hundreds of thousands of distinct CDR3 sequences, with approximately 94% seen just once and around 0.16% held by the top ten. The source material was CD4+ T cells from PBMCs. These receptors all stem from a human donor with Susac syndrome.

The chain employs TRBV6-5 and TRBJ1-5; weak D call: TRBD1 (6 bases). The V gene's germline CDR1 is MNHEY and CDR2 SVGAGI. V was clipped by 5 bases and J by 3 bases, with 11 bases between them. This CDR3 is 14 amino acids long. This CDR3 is CASSPQGYNQPQHF. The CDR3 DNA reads TGTGCCAGCAGTCCACAGGGCTACAATCAGCCCCAGCATTTT.

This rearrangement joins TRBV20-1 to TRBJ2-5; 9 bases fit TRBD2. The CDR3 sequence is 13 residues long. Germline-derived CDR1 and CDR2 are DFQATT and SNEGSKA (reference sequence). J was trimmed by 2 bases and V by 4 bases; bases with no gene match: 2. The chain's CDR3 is CSATGLAQETQYF. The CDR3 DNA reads TGCAGTGCTACGGGACTAGCTCAAGAGACCCAGTACTTC.

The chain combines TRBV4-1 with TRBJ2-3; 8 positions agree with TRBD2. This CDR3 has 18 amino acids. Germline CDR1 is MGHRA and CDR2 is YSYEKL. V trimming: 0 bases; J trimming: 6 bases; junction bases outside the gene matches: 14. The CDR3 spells CASSQDPGLAQAGDTQYF. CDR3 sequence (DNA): TGCGCCAGCAGCCAAGACCCCGGACTAGCTCAAGCAGGGGATACGCAGTATTTT.

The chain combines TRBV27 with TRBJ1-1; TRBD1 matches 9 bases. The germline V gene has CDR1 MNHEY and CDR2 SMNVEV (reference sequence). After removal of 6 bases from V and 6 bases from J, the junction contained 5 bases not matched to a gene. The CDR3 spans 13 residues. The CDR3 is CASRGGQGAEAFF. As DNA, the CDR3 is TGTGCCAGCAGAGGGGGACAGGGTGCTGAAGCTTTCTTT.

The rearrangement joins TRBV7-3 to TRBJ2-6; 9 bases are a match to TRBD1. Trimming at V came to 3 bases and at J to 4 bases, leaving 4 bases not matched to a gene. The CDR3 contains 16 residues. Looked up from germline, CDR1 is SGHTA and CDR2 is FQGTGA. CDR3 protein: CASSFRTGVGANVLTF. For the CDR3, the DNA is TGTGCCAGCAGCTTCCGGACAGGGGTCGGGGCCAACGTCCTGACTTTC.

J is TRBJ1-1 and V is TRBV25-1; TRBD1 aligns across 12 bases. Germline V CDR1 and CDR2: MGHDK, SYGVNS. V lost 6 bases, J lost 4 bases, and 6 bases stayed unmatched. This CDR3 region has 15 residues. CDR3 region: CASSPGQGARTEAFF. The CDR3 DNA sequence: TGTGCCAGCAGCCCGGGACAGGGGGCGCGCACTGAAGCTTTCTTT.

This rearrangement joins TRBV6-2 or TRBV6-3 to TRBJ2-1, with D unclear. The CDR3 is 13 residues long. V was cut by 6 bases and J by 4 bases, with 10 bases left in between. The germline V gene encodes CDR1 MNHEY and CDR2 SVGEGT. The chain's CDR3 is CASRRPTYNEQFF. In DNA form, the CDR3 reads TGTGCCAGCAGGAGGCCAACGTACAATGAGCAGTTCTTC.

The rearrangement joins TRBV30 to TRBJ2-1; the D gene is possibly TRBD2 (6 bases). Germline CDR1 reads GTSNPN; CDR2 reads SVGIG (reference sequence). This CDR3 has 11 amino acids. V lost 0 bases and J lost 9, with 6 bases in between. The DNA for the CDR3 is TGTGCCTGGAGTGTCGGGGGTGAGCAGTTCTTC. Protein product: CAWSVGGEQFF. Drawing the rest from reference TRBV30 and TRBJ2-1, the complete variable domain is SQTIHQWPATLVQPVGSPLSLECTVEGTSNPNLYWYRQAAGRGLQLLFYSVGIGQISSEVPQNLSASRPQDRQFILSSKKLLLSDSGFYLCAWSVGGEQFFGPGTRLTVL.

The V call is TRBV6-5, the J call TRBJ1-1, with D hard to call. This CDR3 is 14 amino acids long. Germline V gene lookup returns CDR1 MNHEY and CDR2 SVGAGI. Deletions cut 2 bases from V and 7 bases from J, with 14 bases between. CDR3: CASSYEAEGSEAFF. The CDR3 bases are TGTGCCAGCAGTTACGAGGCGGAGGGTAGTGAAGCTTTCTTT.

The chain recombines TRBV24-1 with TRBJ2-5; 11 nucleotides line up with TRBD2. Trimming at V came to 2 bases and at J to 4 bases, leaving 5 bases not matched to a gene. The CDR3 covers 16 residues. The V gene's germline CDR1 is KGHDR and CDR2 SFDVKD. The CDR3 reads CATSDSLAGGLETQYF. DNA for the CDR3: TGTGCCACCAGTGATTCCTTAGCGGGGGGGTTAGAGACCCAGTACTTC.

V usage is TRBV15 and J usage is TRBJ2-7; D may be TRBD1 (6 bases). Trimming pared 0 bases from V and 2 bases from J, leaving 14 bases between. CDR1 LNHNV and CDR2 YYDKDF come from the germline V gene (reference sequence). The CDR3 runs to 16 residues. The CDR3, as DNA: TGTGCCACCAGCAGAGATAACCCTACAGGGACCTACGAGCAGTACTTC. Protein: CATSRDNPTGTYEQYF.

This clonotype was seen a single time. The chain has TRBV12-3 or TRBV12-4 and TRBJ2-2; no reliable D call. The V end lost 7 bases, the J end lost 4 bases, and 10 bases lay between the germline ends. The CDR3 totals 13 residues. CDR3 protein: CASTRASTGELFF. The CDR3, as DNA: TGTGCCAGCACTAGGGCAAGCACCGGGGAGCTGTTTTTT.

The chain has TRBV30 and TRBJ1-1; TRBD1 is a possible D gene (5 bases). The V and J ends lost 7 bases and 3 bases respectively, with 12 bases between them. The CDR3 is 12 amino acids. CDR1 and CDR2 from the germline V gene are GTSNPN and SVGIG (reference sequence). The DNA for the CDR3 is TGTGCCTTCACGGGGGGAGACACTGAAGCTTTCTTT. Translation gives CAFTGGDTEAFF.

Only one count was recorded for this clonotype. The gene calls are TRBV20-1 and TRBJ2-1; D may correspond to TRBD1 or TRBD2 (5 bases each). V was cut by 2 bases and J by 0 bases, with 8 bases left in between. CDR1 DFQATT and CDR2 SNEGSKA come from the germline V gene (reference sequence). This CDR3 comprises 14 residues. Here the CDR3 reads CSARSGSSYNEQFF. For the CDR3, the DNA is TGCAGTGCTAGATCAGGGAGCTCCTACAATGAGCAGTTCTTC.

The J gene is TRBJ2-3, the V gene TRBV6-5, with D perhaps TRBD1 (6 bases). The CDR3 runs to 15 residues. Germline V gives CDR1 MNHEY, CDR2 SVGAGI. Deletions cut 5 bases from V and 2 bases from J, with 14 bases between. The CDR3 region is CASSQTDRSTDTQYF. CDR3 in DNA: TGTGCCAGCAGTCAAACCGACAGGTCCACAGATACGCAGTATTTT.

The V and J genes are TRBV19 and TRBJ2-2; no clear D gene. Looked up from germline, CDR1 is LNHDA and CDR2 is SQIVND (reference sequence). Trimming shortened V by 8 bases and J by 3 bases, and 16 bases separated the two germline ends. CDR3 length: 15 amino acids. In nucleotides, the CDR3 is TGTGCCAGTTTCGGCAGCCCCTGGGACACCGGGGAGCTGTTTTTT. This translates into CASFGSPWDTGELFF.

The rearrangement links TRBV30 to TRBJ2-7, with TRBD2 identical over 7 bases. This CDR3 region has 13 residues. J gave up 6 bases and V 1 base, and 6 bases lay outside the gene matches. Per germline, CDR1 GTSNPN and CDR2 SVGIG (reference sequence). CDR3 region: CAWSEGREGEQYF. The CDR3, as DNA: TGTGCCTGGAGTGAGGGCAGGGAGGGCGAGCAGTACTTC.

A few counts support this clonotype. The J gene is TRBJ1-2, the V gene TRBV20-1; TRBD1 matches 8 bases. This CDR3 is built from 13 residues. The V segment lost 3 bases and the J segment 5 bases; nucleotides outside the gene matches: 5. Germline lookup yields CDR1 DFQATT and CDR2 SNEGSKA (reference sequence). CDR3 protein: CSARGDRLYGYTF. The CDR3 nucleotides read TGCAGTGCTAGGGGGGACAGGTTGTATGGCTACACCTTC.

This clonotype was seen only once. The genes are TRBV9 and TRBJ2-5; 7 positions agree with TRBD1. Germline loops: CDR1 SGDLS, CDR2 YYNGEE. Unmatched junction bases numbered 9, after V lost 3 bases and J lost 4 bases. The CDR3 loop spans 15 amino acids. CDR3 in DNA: TGTGCCAGCAGCGAAAACAGGGGTCTCCCAGAGACCCAGTACTTC. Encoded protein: CASSENRGLPETQYF. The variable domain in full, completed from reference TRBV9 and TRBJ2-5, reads DSGVTQTPKHLITATGQRVTLRCSPRSGDLSVYWYQQSLDQGLQFLIQYYNGEERAKGNILERFSAQQFPDLHSELNLSSLELGDSALYFCASSENRGLPETQYFGPGTRLLVL.

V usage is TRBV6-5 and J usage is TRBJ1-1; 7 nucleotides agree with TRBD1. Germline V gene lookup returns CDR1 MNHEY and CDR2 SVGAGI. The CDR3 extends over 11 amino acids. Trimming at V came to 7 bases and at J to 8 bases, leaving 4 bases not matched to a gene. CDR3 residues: CASINRGEAFF. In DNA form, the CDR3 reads TGTGCCAGCATTAACAGGGGAGAAGCTTTCTTT.

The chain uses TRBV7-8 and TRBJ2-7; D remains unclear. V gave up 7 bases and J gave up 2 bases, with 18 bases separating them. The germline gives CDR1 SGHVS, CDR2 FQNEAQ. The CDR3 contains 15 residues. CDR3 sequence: CASTESTTETYEQYF. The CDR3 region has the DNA TGTGCCAGCACCGAAAGCACTACAGAAACCTACGAGCAGTACTTC.